The 25 T cell receptor beta chains reported below all come from one sample, sequenced in a study of blood T cell repertoires in COVID-19. Using immunoSEQ multiplex PCR, the repertoire was profiled, and TCRdb retains in-frame clones only, with some absent. Found here are 90,000 or so clones, about nine tenths of them singletons; the top ten hold about 5.5%. The sequenced sample consisted of peripheral blood. The receptor set was obtained from a man aged 60 to 75 with COVID-19, enrolled during active disease.

A few counts support this clone. The chain couples TRBV7-9 to TRBJ1-2; D ambiguous. V was clipped by 5 bases and J by 3 bases, with 7 bases between them. The CDR3 is 12 amino acids. Germline values: CDR1 SEHNR, CDR2 FQNEAQ (reference sequence). The CDR3 DNA is TGTGCCAGCAGCGGCAGGTACTATGGCTACACCTTC. This codes for CASSGRYYGYTF.

This chain links TRBV5-1 with TRBJ2-2; 10 positions agree with TRBD1. Germline V gene data show CDR1 as SGHRS and CDR2 as YFSETQ. The CDR3 covers 16 residues. V shed 4 bases and J 5 bases; nucleotides not matched to a gene: 8. The CDR3 DNA sequence: TGCGCCAGCAGCACCGGGACAGGGGACGGGACCGGGGAGCTGTTTTTT. The encoded protein is CASSTGTGDGTGELFF.

The rearrangement uses TRBV29-1 and TRBJ2-5; D might be TRBD1 (5 bases). Between the trimmed V and J ends, which lost 4 bases and 2 bases, there was a span of 8 bases. The CDR3 is made up of 12 amino acids. CDR1 SQVTM and CDR2 ANQGSEA come from the germline V gene. In DNA, the CDR3 is TGCAGCGTTGCTCAGGGACAAGAGACCCAGTACTTC. This sequence encodes CSVAQGQETQYF.

The rearrangement uses TRBV6-5 and TRBJ1-1; tentatively, D is TRBD1 (6 bases). The ends were cut back, 7 bases at V and 1 base at J, with 10 bases in the middle. The CDR3 is 13 residues long. Per the germline V gene, CDR1 is MNHEY and CDR2 is SVGAGI. CDR3 region: CASTKGENTEAFF. The DNA for the CDR3 is TGTGCCAGCACCAAGGGGGAGAACACTGAAGCTTTCTTT.

The chain recombines TRBV5-1 with TRBJ1-5; the D is unclear. V lost 4 bases and J lost 4, with 15 bases in between. The germline V gene encodes CDR1 SGHRS and CDR2 YFSETQ. CDR3 size: 15 residues. CDR3: CASSPEGRGNQPQHF. Here the CDR3 DNA reads TGCGCCAGCAGCCCCGAGGGCCGGGGTAATCAGCCCCAGCATTTT.

This clone showed up just a few times. The V call is TRBV6-1, the J call TRBJ1-1; D possibly corresponds to TRBD1 (5 bases). CDR1 is MNHNS and CDR2 is SASEGT in the germline V gene. The CDR3 sequence is 13 residues long. Trimming took 3 bases from V and 5 from J, leaving 10 bases between them. The CDR3: CASSDREGTEAFF. In DNA form, the CDR3 reads TGTGCCAGCAGTGACAGGGAGGGGACTGAAGCTTTCTTT.

The chain combines TRBV15 with TRBJ1-5; the D is unclear. The CDR3 totals 14 residues. V was cut by 0 bases and J by 6 bases, with 9 bases left in between. Germline V gene data show CDR1 as LNHNV and CDR2 as YYDKDF (reference sequence). CDR3 protein: CATSRDKRFQPQHF. DNA for the CDR3: TGTGCCACCAGCAGAGATAAACGGTTTCAGCCCCAGCATTTT. The variable domain in full, with the rest retrieved from reference TRBV15 and TRBJ1-5, is DAMVIQNPRYQVTQFGKPVTLSCSQTLNHNVMYWYQQKSSQAPKLLFHYYDKDFNNEADTPDNFQSRRPNTSFCFLDIRSPGLGDTAMYLCATSRDKRFQPQHFGDGTRLSIL.

This chain links TRBV28 with TRBJ1-3; 7 bases agree with TRBD1. J lost 4 bases, V lost 6 bases, and 6 bases had no gene match. The V gene's germline CDR1 is MDHEN and CDR2 SYDVKM. This CDR3 comprises 14 residues. CDR3 nucleotides: TGTGCCAGCAGCCTTGGGACAGAAGGAAACACCATATATTTT. It specifies CASSLGTEGNTIYF.

This rearrangement joins TRBV5-6 to TRBJ2-7, with TRBD1 matching 9 bases. The junction had 5 bases not matched to a gene; V was cut back by 4 bases and J by 3 bases. This CDR3 is built from 14 residues. Germline V lookup: CDR1 SGHDT, CDR2 YYEEEE. The CDR3 DNA reads as TGTGCCAGCAGCGGACCGGGACAGGGCTACGAGCAGTACTTC. It translates to CASSGPGQGYEQYF.

The chain links TRBV27 to TRBJ1-4, with a tentative D call TRBD1 (5 bases). Germline V lookup: CDR1 MNHEY, CDR2 SMNVEV (reference sequence). This CDR3 has 15 residues. The V gene lost 0 bases and the J gene lost 6 bases, with 11 bases spanning the gap. CDR3 sequence: CASSLSGGVHEKLFF. The CDR3 DNA follows: TGTGCCAGCAGTTTATCGGGGGGGGTTCATGAAAAACTGTTTTTT.

The rearrangement joins TRBV9 to TRBJ2-2; D remains unclear. The germline V gene encodes CDR1 SGDLS and CDR2 YYNGEE. V lost 1 base and J lost 0, with 10 bases in between. This CDR3 is 16 amino acids long. The CDR3 bases are TGTGCCAGCAGCGTATTGGGCAGGACGAACACCGGGGAGCTGTTTTTT. Protein: CASSVLGRTNTGELFF.

As regards this clone: A junction end diverges from the germline sequence, so it may reflect a read error. V is TRBV7-2 and J is TRBJ1-2; the D gene is possibly TRBD1 (6 bases). Germline values: CDR1 SGHTA, CDR2 FQGNSA. CDR3 size: 14 residues. CDR3: CASTLSGQNYGYTF. In DNA, the CDR3 is TGTGCCAGCACCTTATCTGGACAGAACTATGGCTACACCTTC. The whole variable domain, filled in from reference TRBV7-2 and TRBJ1-2, reads GAGVSQSPSNKVTEKGKDVELRCDPISGHTALYWYRQSLGQGLEFLIYFQGNSAPDKSGLPSDRFSAERTGGSVSTLTIQRTQQEDSAVYLCASTLSGQNYGYTFGSGTRLTVV.

The J gene is TRBJ2-7, the V gene TRBV6-1; 8 nucleotides line up with TRBD1. CDR1 is MNHNS and CDR2 is SASEGT in the germline V gene. With V trimmed by 0 bases and J by 5 bases, 9 bases remained unmatched. The CDR3 contains 16 residues. CDR3 in amino acids: CASSEALGQGNHEQYF. The CDR3 bases are TGTGCCAGCAGTGAAGCGCTTGGACAGGGTAACCACGAGCAGTACTTC.

The rearrangement joins TRBV9 to TRBJ2-7; TRBD1 matches at 10 bases. V lost 4 bases to trimming and J lost 5 bases; unmatched junction nucleotides: 6. Germline loops: CDR1 SGDLS, CDR2 YYNGEE. The CDR3 length is 14 residues. DNA for the CDR3: TGTGCCAGCAGCTCCCGACAGGGGGCCCACGAGCAGTACTTC. Translated, it gives CASSSRQGAHEQYF.

This chain joins TRBV6-5 and TRBJ2-1; 11 positions agree with TRBD2. The V segment lost 6 bases and the J segment 6 bases; nucleotides outside the gene matches: 7. The germline V gene has CDR1 MNHEY and CDR2 SVGAGI. This CDR3 spans 15 amino acids. CDR3 in amino acids: CASRGRLAGINEQFF. The CDR3 coding sequence is TGTGCCAGCAGAGGCAGACTAGCGGGAATCAATGAGCAGTTCTTC.

This chain joins TRBV6-5 and TRBJ2-1, with TRBD2 matching 11 bases. The junction had 7 bases not matched to a gene; V was cut back by 7 bases and J by 5 bases. This CDR3 contains 15 residues. Per germline, CDR1 MNHEY and CDR2 SVGAGI. CDR3 loop: CASTPGTSGHNEQFF. Here the CDR3 DNA reads TGTGCCAGCACTCCCGGGACTAGCGGCCACAATGAGCAGTTCTTC.

This clone was detected once. The chain joins TRBV30 to TRBJ2-7, with D perhaps matching TRBD1 (6 bases). This CDR3 is built from 15 residues. The V end was cut by 1 base, the J end by 3 bases, with 16 bases between. Germline loops: CDR1 GTSNPN, CDR2 SVGIG (reference sequence). The CDR3: CAWSGGTHNLYEQYF. The CDR3 DNA follows: TGTGCCTGGAGTGGTGGGACACATAACCTCTACGAGCAGTACTTC.

This chain joins TRBV13 and TRBJ2-6; a possible D gene is TRBD2 (5 bases). Trimming took off 1 base at V and 2 bases at J, with 6 bases between the two ends. Per the germline V gene, CDR1 is PRHDT and CDR2 is FYEKMQ (reference sequence). The length of the CDR3 is 15 residues. The CDR3: CASSLAGTGANVLTF. CDR3 bases: TGTGCCAGCAGCTTAGCCGGGACTGGGGCCAACGTCCTGACTTTC.

The V gene is TRBV7-3, the J gene TRBJ2-5; 7 bases map to TRBD1. The CDR3 extends over 13 amino acids. CDR1 and CDR2 (germline): SGHTA, FQGTGA. V lost 5 bases, J lost 2 bases, and 2 bases stayed unmatched. This CDR3 is CASSQGQQETQYF. CDR3 sequence (DNA): TGTGCCAGCAGCCAGGGACAGCAAGAGACCCAGTACTTC.

V gene TRBV27 combines with J gene TRBJ2-3; 9 bases match TRBD1. Germline lookup yields CDR1 MNHEY and CDR2 SMNVEV (reference sequence). V lost 3 bases, J lost 1 base, and 2 bases stayed unmatched. CDR3 size: 15 residues. The chain's CDR3 is CASSFRDRGTDTQYF. The CDR3 nucleotides read TGTGCCAGCAGTTTCAGGGACAGGGGCACAGATACGCAGTATTTT.

The chain recombines TRBV10-3 with TRBJ2-1, with 10 bases aligning to TRBD2. CDR1 ENHRY and CDR2 SYGVKD come from the germline V gene. V lost 5 bases, J lost 9 bases, and 10 bases stayed unmatched. This CDR3 is built from 15 residues. This CDR3 reads CAISPPVAGGGEQFF. CDR3 DNA: TGTGCCATCAGTCCCCCGGTAGCGGGGGGTGGTGAGCAGTTCTTC.

The chain links TRBV5-4 to TRBJ2-7, with a tentative D call TRBD2 (5 bases). The CDR3 extends over 13 amino acids. V was cut by 2 bases and J by 7 bases, with 13 bases left in between. Germline V gene lookup returns CDR1 SGHNT and CDR2 YYREEE (reference sequence). The CDR3: CASSFGVSGEQYF. CDR3 coding DNA: TGTGCCAGCAGCTTCGGGGTTTCGGGGGAGCAGTACTTC.

V is TRBV19 and J is TRBJ2-3, with TRBD1 matching 9 bases. Trimming took 6 bases from V and 4 from J; bases not matched to a gene: 5. Germline V CDR1 and CDR2: LNHDA, SQIVND (reference sequence). The CDR3 is 14 residues long. The CDR3 here is CASRTDRGADTQYF. The CDR3 DNA reads as TGTGCCAGTAGAACGGACAGGGGCGCAGATACGCAGTATTTT.

This clone was observed a single time. The V gene is TRBV5-1, the J gene TRBJ2-1, with D possibly being TRBD1 (8 bases). V shed 1 base and J shed 12 bases, with 20 bases lying between them. Per germline, CDR1 SGHRS and CDR2 YFSETQ. The CDR3 sequence is 15 residues long. CDR3 in amino acids: CASSLRTGGEIAQFF. The CDR3, as DNA: TGCGCCAGCAGCTTGCGAACAGGGGGGGAAATAGCGCAGTTCTTC. The entire variable domain, with the rest obtained from reference TRBV5-1 and TRBJ2-1, is as follows: KAGVTQTPRYLIKTRGQQVTLSCSPISGHRSVSWYQQTPGQGLQFLFEYFSETQRNKGNFPGRFSGRQFSNSRSEMNVSTLELGDSALYLCASSLRTGGEIAQFFGPGTRLTVL.

The V and J genes are TRBV11-3 and TRBJ2-7; TRBD1 agrees at 8 bases. J gave up 4 bases and V 4 bases, and 9 bases lay outside the gene matches. In germline, CDR1 is SGHNT, CDR2 YENEEA. The CDR3 runs 15 residues. CDR3 sequence reads: CASSSLRRGQYEQYF. DNA for the CDR3: TGTGCCAGCAGCTCACTCCGCAGGGGGCAATACGAGCAGTACTTC.